The present T cell receptor beta chain was sequenced within a study of cytomegalovirus exposure and HLA in healthy donors. The study, taken as a whole, reports: There was a cluster of highly shared sequence variants that was likely a sequencing artifact.

Primers for the PCR totalled 60 Vbeta and 13 Jbeta. Here immunoSEQ multiplex PCR was the method, and the copy in TCRdb shows in-frame clones only, minus some. Of 75,000 to 100,000 clones in the sample, around 82% are singletons; the top ten hold about 3.5%. Germline CDR1 and CDR2: GTSNPN and SVGIG (reference sequence). V was shortened by 2 bases and J by 6 bases, with 22 bases between the two germline ends. This CDR3 has 16 residues. This clone has just one count. Its cognate antigen is unknown. This receptor was obtained from a man aged 40-50 years in good health and CMV-seronegative. The chain employs TRBV30 and TRBJ2-5; D is possibly TRBD2 (6 bases). The sequenced material came from PBMCs. The CDR3 region is CAWSMAGTRILKTQYF. The CDR3 region has the DNA TGTGCCTGGAGTATGGCGGGGACCCGAATTTTAAAGACCCAGTACTTC.